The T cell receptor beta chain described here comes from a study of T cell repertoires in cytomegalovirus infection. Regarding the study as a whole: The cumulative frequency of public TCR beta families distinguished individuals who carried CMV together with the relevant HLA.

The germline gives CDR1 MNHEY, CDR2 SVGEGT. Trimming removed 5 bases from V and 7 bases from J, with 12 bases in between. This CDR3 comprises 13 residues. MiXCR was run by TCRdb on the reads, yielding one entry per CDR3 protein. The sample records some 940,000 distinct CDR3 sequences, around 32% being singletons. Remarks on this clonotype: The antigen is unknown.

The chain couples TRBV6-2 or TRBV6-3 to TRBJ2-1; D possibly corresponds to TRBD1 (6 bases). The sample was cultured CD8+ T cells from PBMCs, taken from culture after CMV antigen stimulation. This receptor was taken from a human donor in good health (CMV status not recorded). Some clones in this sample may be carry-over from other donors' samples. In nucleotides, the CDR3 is TGTGCCAGCAGTCGGACAGAGGTAAATGAGCAGTTCTTC. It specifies CASSRTEVNEQFF.